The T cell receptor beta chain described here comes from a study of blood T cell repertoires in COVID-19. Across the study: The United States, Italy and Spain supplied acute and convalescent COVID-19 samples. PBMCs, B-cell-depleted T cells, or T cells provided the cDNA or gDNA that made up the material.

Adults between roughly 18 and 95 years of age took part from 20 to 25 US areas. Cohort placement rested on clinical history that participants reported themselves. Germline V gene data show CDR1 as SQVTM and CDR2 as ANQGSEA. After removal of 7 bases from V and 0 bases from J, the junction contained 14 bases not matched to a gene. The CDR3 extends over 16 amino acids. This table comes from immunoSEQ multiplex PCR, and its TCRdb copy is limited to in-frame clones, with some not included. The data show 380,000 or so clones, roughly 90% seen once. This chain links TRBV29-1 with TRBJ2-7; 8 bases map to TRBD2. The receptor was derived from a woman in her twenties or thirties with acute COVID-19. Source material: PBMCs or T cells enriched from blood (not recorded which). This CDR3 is CSAGGAMTETSYEQYF. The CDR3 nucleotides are TGCAGCGCCGGGGGGGCCATGACAGAAACCTCCTACGAGCAGTACTTC.